This TCR beta chain was sequenced in a study of blood T cell repertoires in COVID-19. As for the study in general: T cells, B-cell-depleted T cells, or PBMCs provided the cDNA or gDNA that served as material.

V was clipped by 8 bases and J by 0 bases, with 15 bases between them. Germline CDR1 reads SGHTS; CDR2 reads YDEGEE. This CDR3 contains 15 residues. Concerning this clone: Other DNA sequences from this sample encode an identical CDR3 as well.

The table came from immunoSEQ multiplex PCR; TCRdb's copy has only in-frame clones and leaves some out. The data show over 45,000 clones, 80% to 90% seen once. This chain joins TRBV5-8 and TRBJ1-5; D is unresolved. This clonotype was obtained from a human donor in a cohort sampled during active COVID-19. Sequenced material: peripheral blood. In DNA form, the CDR3 reads TGTGCCAGTTCCGGAGGCAGCTATAGCAATCAGCCCCAGCATTTT. Amino acid sequence: CASSGGSYSNQPQHF. Based on the CDR3 plus reference TRBV5-8 and TRBJ1-5, the full variable domain is EAGVTQSPTHLIKTRGQQATLRCSPISGHTSVYWYQQALGLGLQFLLWYDEGEERNRGNFPPRFSGRQFPNYSSELNVNALELEDSALYLCASSGGSYSNQPQHFGDGTRLSIL.